Listed here are 2 T cell receptor beta chains from one sample, sequenced in a study of blood T cell repertoires in COVID-19. Only in-frame clones appear in the TCRdb table, and some are missing; sequencing was by immunoSEQ multiplex PCR. The table lists 150,000 or so clones, 82% of them singletons. The sequencing sample was made of peripheral blood. The receptor set was obtained from a woman in her 70s with acute or convalescent COVID-19.

This chain connects TRBV19 to TRBJ1-2; D uncertain. The CDR3 loop spans 15 amino acids. Trimming took off 6 bases at V and 0 bases at J, with 14 bases between the two ends. Germline V gives CDR1 LNHDA, CDR2 SQIVND (reference sequence). This chain's CDR3 is CASSLPSQANYGYTF. CDR3 sequence (DNA): TGTGCCAGTAGCCTTCCCTCCCAGGCTAACTATGGCTACACCTTC.

V gene TRBV6-2 or TRBV6-3 combines with J gene TRBJ2-4; TRBD1 agrees at 8 bases. Germline trimming cut 2 bases from V and 7 bases from J; bases unmatched to any gene: 7. In germline, CDR1 is MNHEY, CDR2 SVGEGT. There are 15 residues in the CDR3. CDR3 coding DNA: TGTGCCAGCAGTTACCGACAGGGGAGAAGGAACATTCAGTACTTC. Its protein is CASSYRQGRRNIQYF.